A single sample is the source of the 27 T cell receptor beta chains below, sequenced in a study of human T cells and chemical hapten exposure. As to time point: patch test 1, 2 weeks after DPC sensitization. Documented treatment: therapeutic diphenylcyclopropenone sensitization with weekly scalp DPC. MiXCR, run by TCRdb on the RACE reads, gives a single entry per CDR3 protein. The data show roughly 120,000 distinct CDR3 sequences, around an eighth seen once. This material consisted of whole blood, taken in connection with sensitization to the hapten diphenylcyclopropenone (DPC). The receptors stem from a woman in her forties or fifties with alopecia areata. Some clones in this sample may be carry-over from other donors' samples.

The J gene is TRBJ1-2, the V gene TRBV28; maybe TRBD1 (5 bases). Trimming stripped 8 bases from V and 2 bases from J, with 18 bases between. The CDR3 length is 15 residues. CDR1 MDHEN and CDR2 SYDVKM come from the germline V gene. In DNA form, the CDR3 reads TGTGCCAGCTGGTTCCCCCAGGGACGGAACTATGGCTACACCTTC. Translated, it gives CASWFPQGRNYGYTF.

This clonotype has ten or more counts. J is TRBJ2-3 and V is TRBV6-5, with a weak D call TRBD1 (6 bases). This CDR3 contains 18 residues. CDR1 is MNHEY, CDR2 SVGAGI, per germline. V was cut by 8 bases and J by 2 bases, with 26 bases left in between. CDR3 coding DNA: TGTGCCAGCCCTTACACCCAATTAGGACAGTCAGCCACAGATACGCAGTATTTT. It specifies CASPYTQLGQSATDTQYF.

This clonotype appeared a few times. J is TRBJ2-7 and V is TRBV7-2, with D hard to call. Trimming left V 4 bases short and J 1 base short, with 8 bases between. Germline V gives CDR1 SGHTA, CDR2 FQGNSA. The CDR3 loop spans 13 amino acids. The CDR3 nucleotides are TGTGCCAGCAGCTCCACAAGATCCTACGAGCAGTACTTC. This codes for CASSSTRSYEQYF.

The chain carries TRBV25-1 and TRBJ2-1; 10 bases are a match to TRBD2. Per germline, CDR1 MGHDK and CDR2 SYGVNS. There are 15 residues in the CDR3. With 5 bases clipped from V and 6 bases from J, the junction kept 7 bases outside the gene matches. In DNA form, the CDR3 reads TGTGCCAGCAGTTTGGGAGCGGGGGGGCCCAATGAGCAGTTCTTC. Residues: CASSLGAGGPNEQFF. The full variable domain, in which reference TRBV25-1 and TRBJ2-1 provide the parts outside the CDR3, is EADIYQTPRYLVIGTGKKITLECSQTMGHDKMYWYQQDPGMELHLIHYSYGVNSTEKGDLSSESTVSRIRTEHFPLTLESARPSHTSQYLCASSLGAGGPNEQFFGPGTRLTVL.

The V and J genes are TRBV3-1 and TRBJ2-3, with D uncertain. Trimming removed 1 base at V and 14 bases at J, with 10 bases between. CDR3 length equals 11 residues. The germline V gene has CDR1 LGHDT and CDR2 YNNKEL (reference sequence). In DNA form, the CDR3 reads TGTGCCAGCAGCCAAGGGGTATTGCGGTATTTT. Its translation is CASSQGVLRYF.

This clonotype has ten or more counts. This sequence joins TRBV12-3 or TRBV12-4 and TRBJ1-1; 7 positions match TRBD1. V gave up 3 bases and J gave up 3 bases; unmatched junction bases: 4. This CDR3 region has 14 residues. The CDR3 DNA follows: TGTGCCAGCAGTTTGGACAGGCTGGACACTGAAGCTTTCTTT. This sequence encodes CASSLDRLDTEAFF.

This clonotype was seen ten or more times. The chain links TRBV28 to TRBJ1-6, with 7 nucleotides matching TRBD1. Germline CDR1 is MDHEN and CDR2 is SYDVKM. The CDR3 sequence is 15 residues long. Trimming cost V 6 bases and J 10 bases; bases outside gene matches: 12. The chain's CDR3 is CASSHPGTVESPLHF. Written as DNA, the CDR3 is TGTGCCAGCAGCCATCCCGGGACAGTGGAGTCACCCCTCCACTTT.

The genes are TRBV27 and TRBJ2-7, with 7 positions matching TRBD1. This CDR3 has 12 residues. J was trimmed by 5 bases and V by 10 bases; bases with no gene match: 8. CDR1 and CDR2 (germline): MNHEY, SMNVEV (reference sequence). As DNA, the CDR3 is TGTGCCACCCACTCGACAGGGAACGAGCAGTACTTC. It is translated as CATHSTGNEQYF.

This clonotype was seen a few times. The J gene is TRBJ2-6, the V gene TRBV18; D unresolved. Trimming cost V 3 bases and J 2 bases, with 8 bases left between them. The CDR3 contains 15 residues. CDR1 KGHSH and CDR2 LQKENI come from the germline V gene. Here the CDR3 reads CASSPLETGANVLTF. The DNA of the CDR3 is TGTGCCAGCTCACCTCTCGAAACTGGGGCCAACGTCCTGACTTTC.

The chain couples TRBV12-3 or TRBV12-4 to TRBJ2-3; TRBD2 is a possible D gene (6 bases). CDR3 length equals 16 residues. V lost 8 bases, J lost 0 bases, and 18 bases lay in between. The CDR3: CASRTTPGLSTDTQYF. The DNA of the CDR3 is TGTGCCAGCCGCACAACCCCGGGACTTAGCACAGATACGCAGTATTTT.

This clonotype has ten or more counts. This sequence joins TRBV7-2 and TRBJ1-5; unclear D gene. Trimming pared 8 bases from V and 4 bases from J, leaving 12 bases between. The CDR3 is made up of 13 amino acids. CDR1 SGHTA and CDR2 FQGNSA come from the germline V gene. The CDR3 is CASGSQRNQPQHF. The DNA of the CDR3 is TGTGCCAGCGGCTCCCAAAGGAATCAGCCCCAGCATTTT.

The sample holds many counts of this clonotype. This chain links TRBV6-1 with TRBJ1-5; TRBD1 aligns across 7 bases. The CDR3 sequence is 17 residues long. Per the germline V gene, CDR1 is MNHNS and CDR2 is SASEGT. The trim removed 7 bases at V and 2 bases at J, leaving 14 bases unmatched. CDR3 sequence: CASNSQSGTVGNQPQHF. CDR3 DNA: TGTGCCAGCAATTCGCAGTCCGGGACAGTGGGCAATCAGCCCCAGCATTTT.

This clonotype showed up just a few times. This CDR3 is CASSSTGPSGEQYF. The CDR3, as DNA: TGTGCCAGCAGCTCGACGGGACCGTCTGGTGAGCAGTACTTC. The chain uses TRBV7-6 and TRBJ2-7, with D tentatively TRBD1 or TRBD2 (5 bases each). V lost 4 bases and J 7 bases, leaving 17 bases between the germline ends. This CDR3 region has 14 residues. Looked up from germline, CDR1 is SGHVS and CDR2 is FNYEAQ.

The rearrangement uses TRBV10-1 and TRBJ1-4, with D possibly being TRBD1 (6 bases). CDR3 length equals 12 residues. Per the germline V gene, CDR1 is WNHNN and CDR2 is SYGVQD (reference sequence). The V and J ends lost 3 bases and 7 bases respectively, with 6 bases between them. CDR3 bases: TGCGCCAGCAGTGACAGGGGTGAAAAACTGTTTTTT. Its translation is CASSDRGEKLFF.

This clonotype was seen at least ten times. The V gene is TRBV4-2, the J gene TRBJ2-2; 9 nucleotides line up with TRBD2. From germline, CDR1 is LGHNA and CDR2 YNFKEQ. The CDR3 is 17 amino acids. Trimming removed 1 base from V and 4 bases from J; junction bases left unmatched: 7. CDR3 loop: CASSQAAGGPATGELFF. In nucleotides, the CDR3 is TGTGCCAGCAGCCAAGCTGCGGGGGGGCCGGCCACCGGGGAGCTGTTTTTT.

The J gene is TRBJ2-1, the V gene TRBV29-1, with TRBD2 matching over 13 bases. The ends lost 3 bases at V and 0 bases at J; junction bases unmatched: 8. CDR1 and CDR2 from the germline V gene are SQVTM and ANQGSEA. The CDR3 spans 18 residues. The CDR3 loop is CSVEGGLAGEYSYNEQFF. Here the CDR3 DNA reads TGCAGCGTTGAGGGCGGACTAGCGGGAGAGTACTCCTACAATGAGCAGTTCTTC.

This clonotype was counted at least ten times. The CDR3 region is CASSQGRSEDTQYF. Written as DNA, the CDR3 is TGCGCCAGCAGCCAGGGACGATCGGAAGATACGCAGTATTTT. The chain recombines TRBV5-1 with TRBJ2-3; D may be TRBD1 or TRBD2 (5 bases each). V shed 4 bases and J shed 5 bases, with 14 bases lying between them. Germline lookup yields CDR1 SGHRS and CDR2 YFSETQ. The CDR3 consists of 14 residues.

V usage is TRBV7-6 and J usage is TRBJ1-6; D not certain. Trimming removed 0 bases from V and 7 bases from J, with 7 bases in between. Germline CDR1 is SGHVS and CDR2 is FNYEAQ. This CDR3 contains 14 residues. The CDR3 sequence is CASSLAAGNSPLHF. The DNA of the CDR3 is TGTGCCAGCAGCTTAGCAGCGGGGAATTCACCCCTCCACTTT.

This clonotype was detected ten times or more. The V call is TRBV6-2 or TRBV6-3, the J call TRBJ1-6; no clear D. The CDR3 length is 12 residues. CDR1 is MNHEY and CDR2 is SVGEGT in the germline V gene. V lost 2 bases and J 9 bases, leaving 5 bases between the germline ends. Here the CDR3 DNA reads TGTGCCAGCAGTTACGGAGTTTCACCCCTCCACTTT. Translating gives CASSYGVSPLHF.

The gene calls are TRBV29-1 and TRBJ2-7; D call uncertain. The CDR3 has 12 residues. Trimming took 6 bases from V and 5 from J, leaving 14 bases between them. Per the germline V gene, CDR1 is SQVTM and CDR2 is ANQGSEA. The CDR3 region has the DNA TGCAGCGTCGTTGACATAAGAAACGAGCAGTACTTC. It translates to CSVVDIRNEQYF.

This clonotype was counted a few times. This sequence joins TRBV7-2 and TRBJ2-2; 10 bases fit TRBD2. From germline, CDR1 is SGHTA and CDR2 FQGNSA. The CDR3 is 17 amino acids. V was pared by 1 base and J by 6 bases, with 8 bases of the junction left unmatched. CDR3 DNA sequence: TGTGCCAGCAGCTTAGAAGCGGGAGGGCCGGTCCCCGGGGAGCTGTTTTTT. Its translation: CASSLEAGGPVPGELFF. The variable domain in full, with the rest retrieved from reference TRBV7-2 and TRBJ2-2, is GAGVSQSPSNKVTEKGKDVELRCDPISGHTALYWYRQSLGQGLEFLIYFQGNSAPDKSGLPSDRFSAERTGGSVSTLTIQRTQQEDSAVYLCASSLEAGGPVPGELFFGEGSRLTVL.

CDR3 loop: CASSPPGGTGELFF. The CDR3 DNA reads as TGTGCCAGCAGCCCGCCCGGGGGCACCGGGGAGCTGTTTTTT. The rearrangement uses TRBV4-2 and TRBJ2-2; D perhaps matches TRBD2 (6 bases). The CDR3 consists of 14 residues. Trimming stripped 4 bases from V and 4 bases from J, with 10 bases between. Germline CDR1 and CDR2: LGHNA and YNFKEQ.

A note on this clonotype: A much larger clonotype is one base distant, so this may be a read error. J is TRBJ1-5 and V is TRBV28; no reliable D call. This CDR3 has 12 residues. Germline V gene data show CDR1 as MDHEN and CDR2 as SYDVKM. The CDR3 is CANSTTSVAQHF. The CDR3 DNA reads TGTGCCAACAGTACCACATCAGTCGCCCAGCATTTT.

Ten or more counts support this clonotype. The CDR3 loop is CASGIYANTEAFF. The CDR3 DNA reads TGTGCCAGCGGTATATACGCCAACACTGAAGCTTTCTTT. The chain combines TRBV11-2 with TRBJ1-1, with no clear D. Trimming cost V 8 bases and J 2 bases, with 12 bases left between them. This CDR3 has 13 residues. Germline CDR1 SGHAT, CDR2 FQNNGV.

The chain recombines TRBV6-1 with TRBJ1-3; no clear D. Between the trimmed V and J ends, which lost 1 base and 2 bases, there was a span of 9 bases. There are 15 residues in the CDR3. Germline CDR1 is MNHNS and CDR2 is SASEGT. Here the CDR3 DNA reads TGTGCCAGCAGTGAAGGGCGGAACCCTGGAAACACCATATATTTT. The encoded protein is CASSEGRNPGNTIYF.

This chain joins TRBV5-1 and TRBJ2-7; TRBD1 is a possible D gene (6 bases). Trimming stripped 3 bases from V and 2 bases from J, with 12 bases between. CDR1 is SGHRS, CDR2 YFSETQ, per germline. The CDR3 extends over 14 amino acids. The CDR3: CASSSQGTTYEQYF. The CDR3 DNA follows: TGCGCCAGCAGCTCACAGGGTACAACCTACGAGCAGTACTTC.

This clonotype came up a few times. This chain uses TRBV11-2 with TRBJ2-6; 14 bases map to TRBD2. CDR1 is SGHAT, CDR2 FQNNGV, per germline. After removal of 5 bases from V and 2 bases from J, the junction contained 11 bases not matched to a gene. This CDR3 contains 20 residues. In DNA form, the CDR3 reads TGTGCCAGCAGCCGCGCGGGACTAGCGGGAGTGGTCGCTGGGGCCAACGTCCTGACTTTC. This translates into CASSRAGLAGVVAGANVLTF.